The 10 T cell receptor beta chains below all came from one sample that was sequenced in a study of cytomegalovirus exposure and HLA in healthy donors. PCR employed 60 Vbeta and 13 Jbeta primers. The method was immunoSEQ multiplex PCR; TCRdb's version includes in-frame clones alone and lacks a portion of them. This sample has roughly 200,000 clones, with more than 65% found just once. Source material: PBMCs. Receptors originate from a woman in her 30s in good health and CMV-seronegative.

This clone was counted once. The junction does not match germline at one end; this may be a read error. The rearrangement links TRBV7-9 to TRBJ2-3; 11 bases align to TRBD2. Germline assignment: CDR1 SEHNR and CDR2 FQNEAQ (reference sequence). CDR3 length equals 16 residues. As DNA, the CDR3 is TGTTCCAGCAGCGTAGGACTAGCGGGCAACACAGATACGCAGTATTTT. It specifies CSSSVGLAGNTDTQYF. Drawing the rest from reference TRBV7-9 and TRBJ2-3, the complete variable domain is DTGVSQNPRHKITKRGQNVTFRCDPISEHNRLYWYRQTLGQGPEFLTYFQNEAQLEKSRLLSDRFSAERPKGSFSTLEIQRTEQGDSAMYLCSSSVGLAGNTDTQYFGPGTRLTVL.

This chain connects TRBV5-6 to TRBJ1-5; D not certain. The CDR3 contains 14 residues. V was cut by 4 bases and J by 3 bases, with 11 bases left in between. CDR1 and CDR2 (germline): SGHDT, YYEEEE. CDR3 loop: CASSPAGFNQPQHF. The CDR3, as DNA: TGTGCCAGCAGCCCGGCGGGTTTCAATCAGCCCCAGCATTTT.

J is TRBJ1-2 and V is TRBV27; D is uncertain. The CDR3 sequence is 15 residues long. V was cut by 5 bases and J by 0 bases, with 13 bases left in between. Germline V lookup: CDR1 MNHEY, CDR2 SMNVEV (reference sequence). CDR3 DNA sequence: TGTGCCAGCAGTATCCCCAGGAAAGCTAACTATGGCTACACCTTC. This sequence encodes CASSIPRKANYGYTF.

V and J are TRBV2 and TRBJ2-5, with D unclear. CDR1 and CDR2 (germline): SNHLY, FYNNEI. The CDR3 runs to 14 residues. Trimming cost V 3 bases and J 2 bases, with 10 bases left between them. The CDR3 DNA reads TGTGCCAGCAGTGAGACGGCAGGTCAAGAGACCCAGTACTTC. Its translation is CASSETAGQETQYF.

The chain carries TRBV7-2 and TRBJ1-1; 9 nucleotides align to TRBD1. There are 15 residues in the CDR3. Germline V gene lookup returns CDR1 SGHTA and CDR2 FQGNSA. Unmatched junction bases numbered 11, after V lost 6 bases and J lost 6 bases. The CDR3 DNA reads TGTGCCAGCAGGTGGGGGACAGGGAGAAATTCTGAAGCTTTCTTT. This encodes CASRWGTGRNSEAFF.

This rearrangement joins TRBV29-1 to TRBJ1-1; D gene unclear. This CDR3 is built from 13 residues. CDR1 and CDR2 (germline): SQVTM, ANQGSEA. V lost 2 bases to trimming and J lost 4 bases, with 11 bases between them. The DNA of the CDR3 is TGCAGCGTTGAATCAGGATTTTCCACTGAAGCTTTCTTT. Amino acids: CSVESGFSTEAFF.

This chain joins TRBV19 and TRBJ1-1, with D perhaps TRBD1 (5 bases). The V end was cut by 9 bases, the J end by 4 bases, with 18 bases between. Germline CDR1 reads LNHDA; CDR2 reads SQIVND (reference sequence). CDR3 length: 14 amino acids. The CDR3 nucleotides read TGTGCCAGCTCCCCGAACAGGTTGGGCACTGAAGCTTTCTTT. Encoded protein: CASSPNRLGTEAFF.

This chain connects TRBV19 to TRBJ2-3, with 7 bases that match TRBD1. CDR3 length equals 14 residues. V lost 4 bases, J lost 4 bases, and 5 bases stayed unmatched. In germline, CDR1 is LNHDA, CDR2 SQIVND (reference sequence). This CDR3 reads CASSSQTGADTQYF. CDR3 in DNA: TGTGCCAGTAGTAGTCAAACAGGGGCAGATACGCAGTATTTT.

The chain combines TRBV25-1 with TRBJ2-1; perhaps TRBD2 as D (5 bases). Trimming pared 1 base from V and 9 bases from J, leaving 10 bases between. Germline CDR1 reads MGHDK; CDR2 reads SYGVNS. This CDR3 has 13 residues. In nucleotides, the CDR3 is TGTGCCAGCAGTGAATCGGCGGGCGGTGAGCAGTTCTTC. The encoded protein is CASSESAGGEQFF.

The chain couples TRBV5-1 to TRBJ1-5; 8 nucleotides agree with TRBD1. V was pared by 2 bases and J by 6 bases, with 7 bases of the junction left unmatched. CDR3 size: 15 residues. The germline V gene has CDR1 SGHRS and CDR2 YFSETQ. The CDR3 DNA is TGCGCCAGCAGCTTATCCGGACAGGGAGCTCAGCCCCAGCATTTT. It translates to CASSLSGQGAQPQHF. The full variable domain, in which reference TRBV5-1 and TRBJ1-5 provide the parts outside the CDR3, is KAGVTQTPRYLIKTRGQQVTLSCSPISGHRSVSWYQQTPGQGLQFLFEYFSETQRNKGNFPGRFSGRQFSNSRSEMNVSTLELGDSALYLCASSLSGQGAQPQHFGDGTRLSIL.